This TCR beta chain was captured in a study of blood T cell repertoires in COVID-19. Study information: COVID-19 samples from acute and convalescent phases originated in the United States, Italy and Spain.

Germline lookup yields CDR1 MDHEN and CDR2 SYDVKM. This CDR3 is 16 amino acids long. V gave up 3 bases and J gave up 0 bases; unmatched junction bases: 6. Under the authors' procedure: Nucleated cell counts were estimated from reference gene primer amplification. Repertoires were generated with immunoSEQ multiplex PCR, while TCRdb's copy carries only in-frame clones and drops some. V, J and clone size are those of that table, while D and trimming were read from the DNA. This sample carries around 310,000 clones, around 87% of them seen once, and the ten largest clones take about 1%. A Seattle source enrolled patients during active infection and followed them longitudinally.

V and J are TRBV28 and TRBJ2-3; 7 bases align to TRBD1. The source material was peripheral blood. This sequence originates from a woman between 40 and 55 years old with COVID-19, enrolled during active disease. The CDR3 region is CASSLDRSTSTDTQYF. CDR3 sequence (DNA): TGTGCCAGCAGTTTGGACAGGTCCACTAGCACAGATACGCAGTATTTT.